The present TCR beta chain was sequenced within a study of metastatic and nonmetastatic thyroid tumors. Study at large: The authors compared repertoires across blood and tumor or nodule tissue from malignant and benign thyroid patients.

Between the trimmed V and J ends, which lost 6 bases and 4 bases, there was a span of 12 bases. This CDR3 is built from 13 residues. Germline CDR1 and CDR2: SNHLY and FYNNEI. This clone was recorded many times. The antigen remains undetermined. All patients were treatment-naive before thyroid surgery. Under the authors' procedure: Construction of a distant-metastasis classifier for papillary thyroid cancer relied on CDR3 differences across clinicopathological groups. TCRdb re-called the PCR reads with MiXCR. The V and J calls and clone size are TCRdb's, not the authors'. The sample yields 20,000 or so clones, roughly 9.8% seen once. Study-wide results and caveats: Malignant thyroid tumors reportedly had TCR beta diversity that was significantly higher than in benign nodules, in blood and tumor.

The gene calls are TRBV2 and TRBJ2-5; a weak D match, TRBD1 (6 bases). The clonotype was recovered from a female donor with papillary thyroid cancer or a benign thyroid nodule (not recorded which). Some clones in this sample may be carry-over from other donors' samples. The material sequenced was blood. CDR3 residues: CASREDRAETQYF. CDR3 bases: TGTGCCAGCAGGGAGGACAGAGCAGAGACCCAGTACTTC.